Listed below are T cell receptor beta chains from one sample, sequenced in a study of graft-versus-host responses after intestinal transplantation. Libraries were prepared by immunoSEQ multiplex PCR; TCRdb keeps only in-frame clonotypes and omits some of them. The repertoire consists of about 63,000 clones, with about nine tenths occurring once and the leading ten covering about 1.6%. The sequences come from ileum tissue, collected less than 400 days after transplant. Receptors originate from a human patient who received an intestinal transplant, so some T cells may come from the graft donor. CDR3s include the opening cysteine and the closing phenylalanine or tryptophan. The order of the fields is clone size, D gene, J gene, V gene, CDR3 protein, CDR3 DNA. A D gene is named only where the DNA matches it firmly. Expanded clones are given a class, and other clones once, few, many or no size at all.

NA	NA	TRBJ2-2	TRBV7-3	CASGREINTGELFF	TGTGCCAGCGGGCGGGAAATCAACACCGGGGAGCTGTTTTTT
few	TRBD1	TRBJ1-5	TRBV18	CASSYRDRAFSLSWPQHF	TGTGCCAGCTCGTACCGGGACAGGGCCTTTTCCCTTAGCTGGCCCCAGCATTTT
NA	NA	TRBJ2-7	TRBV16	CASSGLGSSWNF	TGTGCCAGCAGCGGACTGGGTAGCTCTTGGAACTTC
NA	NA	TRBJ1-6	TRBV18	CASSKETDNSPLHF	TGTGCCAGCTCGAAGGAGACGGATAATTCACCCCTCCACTTT
once	NA	TRBJ2-1	TRBV28	CASSITGLGEQFF	TGTGCCAGCAGTATCACGGGACTGGGTGAGCAGTTCTTC
NA	NA	TRBJ2-1	TRBV5-4	CASSFNNEQFF	TGTGCCAGCAGCTTCAACAATGAGCAGTTCTTC
NA	TRBD2	TRBJ2-1	TRBV6-1	CASSERLAGGGEQFF	TGTGCCAGCAGTGAACGACTAGCGGGAGGTGGTGAGCAGTTCTTC
NA	NA	TRBJ1-1	TRBV6-4	CASSVRLNTEAFF	TGTGCCAGCAGTGTCCGCCTGAACACTGAAGCTTTCTTT
NA	NA	TRBJ1-1	TRBV5-1	CASSYTQTTLNTEAFF	TGCGCCAGCAGCTATACCCAGACGACCTTGAACACTGAAGCTTTCTTT
NA	NA	TRBJ1-2	TRBV6-5	CASSYSEYPNYGYTF	TGTGCCAGCAGTTACTCAGAGTATCCTAACTATGGCTACACCTTC
NA	TRBD1	TRBJ2-7	TRBV11-2	CASSLGGTVSYEQYF	TGTGCCAGCAGCTTAGGGGGGACAGTTTCCTACGAGCAGTACTTC